This T cell receptor beta chain was recovered during a study of T cell repertoires and HLA-DP antigens. Study at large: CD4+ T cells were cocultured with HeLa cells expressing HLA-DP.

With 2 bases clipped from V and 7 bases from J, the junction kept 6 bases outside the gene matches. This CDR3 is built from 14 residues. CDR1 and CDR2 from the germline V gene are MNHNS and SASEGT. A word on this clone: No antigen is known for it.

Amplification used primers for 54 TRBV and 13 TRBJ segments. Using immunoSEQ multiplex PCR, the repertoire was profiled, and TCRdb retains in-frame clones only, with some absent. The sample includes around 110,000 clones, over 90% of them seen just once. General study findings and limits: Sorted CD137+ cells had clonality roughly 0.41 against both alloantigens, versus about 0.041 pre-culture. Average cumulative frequency of previously undetected clones was 36.3% against one allele and 45% to 65% against the other.

The V call is TRBV6-1, the J call TRBJ1-1, with 8 bases lining up with TRBD1. The receptor comes from a woman aged 18-29 years in good health and CMV-seronegative. Sequencing was carried out using CD4+ T cells from PBMCs. The CDR3, as DNA: TGTGCCAGCAGTGAAACGGACAGGGCGGATGAAGCTTTCTTT. Translating gives CASSETDRADEAFF.